This TCR beta chain was retrieved from a study of regulatory T cells in long-lasting Graves disease. iRepertoire HTBI primers and Arm-PCR of CDR3 regions built TCR beta libraries. TCRdb itself ran the multiplex PCR reads through MiXCR, one entry per CDR3 protein. Of 400,000 to 500,000 distinct CDR3 sequences in the sample, about 16% were seen once. The CDR3 length is 16 residues. Trimming pared 0 bases from V and 3 bases from J, leaving 15 bases between. CDR1 is DFQATT, CDR2 SNEGSKA, per germline (reference sequence). Stated time point: newly diagnosed GD, antithyroid drugs for less than 3 months. PBMCs provided the RNA from which the TCR library was made. This clonotype has at least ten counts. The sample also formed part of further work on T cells in Graves' hyperthyroidism and ophthalmopathy.

The material was peripheral blood mononuclear cells (PBMCs), obtained at new diagnosis, from a patient treated with antithyroid drugs. The TCR originated in a woman aged 18-29 years with Graves disease. V and J are TRBV20-1 and TRBJ2-1, with a tentative D call TRBD2 (5 bases). The CDR3 nucleotides read TGCAGTGCTAGAGAAGGGCGGCTAGCTGGCTACAATGAGCAGTTCTTC. Its translation is CSAREGRLAGYNEQFF.